These 19 T cell receptor beta chains came from one sample sequenced in a study of blood T cell repertoires in COVID-19. Using immunoSEQ multiplex PCR, the repertoire was profiled, and TCRdb retains in-frame clones only, with some absent. The table lists over 50,000 clones, about 80% of them singletons. Sequenced sample: peripheral blood. Receptors originate from a man of 80 years or more with active or convalescent COVID-19.

J is TRBJ1-2 and V is TRBV3-1 (or the pseudogene TRBV3-2); D perhaps matches TRBD1 (6 bases). The CDR3 runs to 16 residues. In germline, CDR1 is LGHDT, CDR2 YNNKEL (reference sequence). Between the trimmed V and J ends, which lost 1 base and 5 bases, there was a span of 17 bases. The CDR3 DNA is TGTGCCAGCAGCCAAGGAGGGGGGGCGGCCTATTATGGCTACACCTTC. It encodes CASSQGGGAAYYGYTF.

This rearrangement joins TRBV7-9 to TRBJ2-1, with 10 bases aligning to TRBD1. The CDR3 consists of 15 residues. In germline, CDR1 is SEHNR, CDR2 FQNEAQ (reference sequence). Germline trimming cut 5 bases from V and 7 bases from J; bases unmatched to any gene: 8. CDR3 DNA: TGTGCCAGCAGCCCCGACAGGGGGCTAATGAATGAGCAGTTCTTC. Its protein product is CASSPDRGLMNEQFF.

Here the CDR3 reads CASETGGAEFF. The CDR3 DNA reads TGTGCCAGTGAAACAGGGGGCGCAGAATTCTTT. This chain connects TRBV19 to TRBJ1-1; TRBD1 matches 9 bases. This CDR3 has 11 residues. The J segment lost 14 bases and the V segment lost 8 bases, leaving 9 bases of the junction unmatched. The germline V gene encodes CDR1 LNHDA and CDR2 SQIVND (reference sequence).

This chain connects TRBV29-1 to TRBJ2-1, with TRBD2 identical over 10 bases. Germline V gives CDR1 SQVTM, CDR2 ANQGSEA. The CDR3 length is 17 residues. The J segment lost 1 base and the V segment lost 4 bases, leaving 10 bases of the junction unmatched. The CDR3 DNA reads as TGCAGCGTTGTTGGTTTCCTAGCGGGAGTGTCCTACAATGAGCAGTTCTTC. Protein: CSVVGFLAGVSYNEQFF.

This chain connects TRBV28 to TRBJ2-3, with a possible D match to TRBD2 (6 bases). Trimming took off 3 bases at V and 2 bases at J, with 12 bases between the two ends. Per germline, CDR1 MDHEN and CDR2 SYDVKM. This CDR3 has 15 amino acids. The CDR3 loop reads CASSFGGGHTDTQYF. The CDR3 region has the DNA TGTGCCAGCAGTTTCGGGGGAGGTCACACAGATACGCAGTATTTT.

The table lists this clone with a few counts. The gene calls are TRBV24-1 and TRBJ2-2, with 8 bases fitting TRBD1. V shed 9 bases and J 8 bases; nucleotides not matched to a gene: 7. The germline CDR1 and CDR2 sequences are KGHDR and SFDVKD. The CDR3 runs 13 residues. CDR3 in amino acids: CATGQGAGGELFF. The CDR3 DNA sequence: TGTGCCACCGGACAGGGCGCGGGGGGGGAGCTGTTTTTT.

This rearrangement joins TRBV5-6 to TRBJ2-7, with 7 bases lining up with TRBD1. The V gene's germline CDR1 is SGHDT and CDR2 YYEEEE. J gave up 6 bases and V 1 base, and 4 bases lay outside the gene matches. The CDR3 length is 13 residues. In DNA form, the CDR3 reads TGTGCCAGCAGCTTGATCGCAGGGGGCGAGCAGTACTTC. Its protein product is CASSLIAGGEQYF.

This chain joins TRBV7-9 and TRBJ1-2; the match to TRBD1 covers 11 bases. Germline V lookup: CDR1 SEHNR, CDR2 FQNEAQ (reference sequence). This CDR3 has 15 amino acids. The trim removed 3 bases at V and 6 bases at J, leaving 6 bases unmatched. CDR3: CASSFLGQGADGYTF. In nucleotides, the CDR3 is TGTGCCAGCAGCTTCCTCGGACAGGGGGCAGATGGCTACACCTTC.

The DNA of the CDR3 is TGTGCCAGCAGCCAACAGCGACTAGCGGGGTTGGAGACCCAGTACTTC. Residues: CASSQQRLAGLETQYF. The chain combines TRBV5-4 with TRBJ2-5; TRBD2 agrees at 11 bases. Germline lookup yields CDR1 SGHNT and CDR2 YYREEE (reference sequence). This CDR3 has 16 residues. The ends lost 4 bases at V and 5 bases at J; junction bases unmatched: 10.

This chain uses TRBV5-1 with TRBJ1-5; TRBD1 agrees at 7 bases. The V gene end was trimmed by 1 base and the J gene end by 11 bases; junction bases not matched to a gene: 12. CDR3 length: 15 amino acids. Germline lookup yields CDR1 SGHRS and CDR2 YFSETQ. This CDR3 reads CASSLPGQGVLTQHF. The CDR3, as DNA: TGCGCCAGCAGCTTGCCCGGGCAGGGGGTCTTGACCCAGCATTTT.

This chain uses TRBV13 with TRBJ1-2; perhaps TRBD1 as D (6 bases). V lost 2 bases and J 4 bases, leaving 11 bases between the germline ends. Looked up from germline, CDR1 is PRHDT and CDR2 is FYEKMQ (reference sequence). The CDR3 is 14 amino acids. The CDR3 coding sequence is TGTGCCAGCAGCTTACGTACAGGGTTCTATGGCTACACCTTC. Its translation is CASSLRTGFYGYTF.

This clone was picked up one time. This sequence joins TRBV7-9 and TRBJ1-2; D is ambiguous. Trimming stripped 5 bases from V and 4 bases from J, with 11 bases between. The CDR3 covers 13 residues. Germline V gene lookup returns CDR1 SEHNR and CDR2 FQNEAQ (reference sequence). The CDR3 loop reads CASSPTVGYGYTF. The CDR3 nucleotides are TGTGCCAGCAGCCCAACAGTGGGCTATGGCTACACCTTC.

The genes are TRBV27 and TRBJ2-1, with 9 positions matching TRBD1. Losses at the gene ends were 7 bases for V and 7 bases for J; bases not matched to a gene: 8. Germline CDR1 reads MNHEY; CDR2 reads SMNVEV (reference sequence). The CDR3 extends over 14 amino acids. The CDR3 is CASTGTGIWNEQFF. The CDR3 DNA sequence: TGTGCCAGCACCGGGACAGGGATTTGGAATGAGCAGTTCTTC.

This chain joins TRBV11-2 and TRBJ2-3; D is perhaps TRBD2 (6 bases). V lost 6 bases and J 2 bases, leaving 15 bases between the germline ends. Germline-derived CDR1 and CDR2 are SGHAT and FQNNGV. This CDR3 is built from 15 residues. Written as DNA, the CDR3 is TGTGCCAGCAGACCTGGCGGGACCCCCACAGATACGCAGTATTTT. This gives the protein CASRPGGTPTDTQYF.

The J gene is TRBJ2-5, the V gene TRBV6-1; weak D call: TRBD1 (6 bases). The CDR3 runs 13 residues. Germline V lookup: CDR1 MNHNS, CDR2 SASEGT. V was cut by 2 bases and J by 9 bases, with 13 bases left in between. The CDR3 region has the DNA TGTGCCAGCAGTGAAAAGGGGCCAGGGGCCCAGTACTTC. This encodes CASSEKGPGAQYF.

The J gene is TRBJ1-3, the V gene TRBV12-3 or TRBV12-4; D call uncertain. Trimming removed 6 bases from V and 8 bases from J, with 14 bases in between. There are 13 residues in the CDR3. The CDR3 loop is CASSPRRTHTIYF. The CDR3, as DNA: TGTGCCAGCAGCCCCCGTCGGACTCACACCATATATTTT.

The chain joins TRBV18 to TRBJ2-3; D gene unclear. Trimming left V 0 bases short and J 5 bases short, with 9 bases between. The CDR3 runs 14 residues. Looked up from germline, CDR1 is KGHSH and CDR2 is LQKENI. CDR3 sequence reads: CASSPPSQIDTQYF. CDR3 DNA: TGTGCCAGCTCACCACCTTCCCAAATAGATACGCAGTATTTT.

A single count supports this clone. This chain uses TRBV3-1 (or the pseudogene TRBV3-2) with TRBJ2-1, with TRBD1 matching 9 bases. The germline V gene has CDR1 LGHDT and CDR2 YNNKEL (reference sequence). The CDR3 runs to 15 residues. With 4 bases clipped from V and 8 bases from J, the junction kept 9 bases outside the gene matches. The chain's CDR3 is CASSPDLTGGDEQFF. The CDR3 DNA sequence: TGTGCCAGCAGCCCCGACCTGACAGGGGGAGATGAGCAGTTCTTC.

V usage is TRBV24-1 and J usage is TRBJ1-5; 10 bases are shared with TRBD1. The CDR3 loop spans 16 amino acids. Germline CDR1 reads KGHDR; CDR2 reads SFDVKD. Trimming cost V 5 bases and J 3 bases; bases outside gene matches: 6. The CDR3: CATSGGQGNPNQPQHF. The CDR3 DNA reads TGTGCCACCAGTGGGGGACAGGGGAATCCCAATCAGCCCCAGCATTTT.